The 6 T cell receptor beta chains presented below share a single source sample, sequenced in a study of T-cell reconstitution after alpha-beta-depleted transplantation in children. Unique molecular identifiers featured in how the TCRbeta library was prepared. In TCRdb, the PCR reads were re-called with MiXCR into one record per CDR3 protein. The sample gives roughly 200,000 distinct CDR3 sequences, approximately 8% of which show up once; less than 40% is in the top ten. The sample consisted of PBMCs, mostly from graft donor cells, taken 360 days after TCRalphabeta/CD19-depleted stem cell transplant. The source of these receptors is a male patient aged 2 to 9 who had a stem cell transplant for acute myeloid leukemia, so the T cells may come from the graft donor.

This clonotype was detected only a few times. The chain carries TRBV2 and TRBJ1-2; the D is unclear. This CDR3 has 12 residues. The germline V and J ends were trimmed by 2 bases and 5 bases, with 6 bases remaining between them. The germline V gene encodes CDR1 SNHLY and CDR2 FYNNEI. The CDR3 protein is CASSESGYGYTF. The DNA of the CDR3 is TGTGCCAGCAGTGAATCCGGGTATGGCTACACCTTC.

Only a few counts were recorded for this clonotype. For the CDR3, the DNA is TGTGCCAGCAGCCAAGAAGGACAGGGGTCTGAAGCTTTCTTT. Its protein product is CASSQEGQGSEAFF. The chain links TRBV3-1 to TRBJ1-1; TRBD1 agrees at 9 bases. V shed 0 bases, J shed 6 bases, and the junction held 2 bases outside the gene matches. CDR1 is LGHDT, CDR2 YNNKEL, per germline (reference sequence). The length of the CDR3 is 14 residues.

Ten or more counts support this clonotype. This chain joins TRBV5-1 and TRBJ2-3; 8 bases line up with TRBD1. The junction had 4 bases not matched to a gene; V was cut back by 0 bases and J by 4 bases. The CDR3 runs 15 residues. The germline CDR1 and CDR2 sequences are SGHRS and YFSETQ. This CDR3 reads CASSLVAGGADTQYF. The CDR3 region has the DNA TGCGCCAGCAGCTTGGTTGCAGGGGGCGCAGATACGCAGTATTTT.

The rearrangement links TRBV25-1 to TRBJ1-2; 8 bases align to TRBD1. V shed 3 bases and J 4 bases; nucleotides not matched to a gene: 4. This CDR3 contains 14 residues. CDR1 MGHDK and CDR2 SYGVNS come from the germline V gene. CDR3 residues: CASSEATGAYGYTF. CDR3 sequence (DNA): TGTGCCAGCAGTGAGGCGACAGGGGCCTATGGCTACACCTTC.

This clonotype was counted ten times or more. The CDR3 spells CASSPTSSYNEQFF. The CDR3 bases are TGTGCCAGCAGCCCGACCAGCTCCTACAATGAGCAGTTCTTC. The gene calls are TRBV6-1 and TRBJ2-1, with D hard to call. This CDR3 has 14 amino acids. The V end lost 6 bases, the J end lost 0 bases, and 9 bases lay between the germline ends. Germline V CDR1 and CDR2: MNHNS, SASEGT.

There are many counts of this clonotype. The chain has TRBV6-2 or TRBV6-3 and TRBJ2-1; D is ambiguous. This CDR3 comprises 14 residues. Germline values: CDR1 MNHEY, CDR2 SVGEGT. V was clipped by 6 bases and J by 0 bases, with 9 bases between them. The CDR3 region is CASRTDASYNEQFF. CDR3 coding DNA: TGTGCCAGCAGGACGGACGCCTCCTACAATGAGCAGTTCTTC.